This T cell receptor beta chain is drawn from a study of T cells in tumors after PD-1 blockade. CDR1 and CDR2 (germline): MGHRA, YSYEKL. Deletions cut 0 bases from V and 2 bases from J, with 6 bases between. The CDR3 covers 14 residues. Data came from immunoSEQ multiplex PCR; TCRdb stores just in-frame clones and leaves some out. The repertoire holds about 9,200 clones, approximately 70% seen once, with 4.5% in the top ten. This clone was counted a single time. Sequenced material: tumor tissue, taken after anti-PD-1 treatment. This rearrangement joins TRBV4-1 to TRBJ2-3; D is uncertain. This TCR was recovered from a human donor with basal cell carcinoma. The CDR3 loop reads CASSQDMTTDTQYF. The CDR3 nucleotides are TGCGCCAGCAGCCAAGATATGACCACAGATACGCAGTATTTT.